These 23 T cell receptor beta chains originate from one sample sequenced in a study of shared clonotypes between healthy human individuals. Produced via immunoSEQ multiplex PCR; TCRdb's table is partial and in-frame only. The sample includes approximately 740,000 clones, 85% to 95% of them seen just once. CD45RO-negative, CCR7-selected cells formed the naive CD8 fraction, which excluded terminally differentiated effector memory CD45RA+ cells. The sample comprised naive CD8+ T cells sorted from blood. The receptors stem from a man aged 25 to 45 in good health.

The CDR3 is CASSFRVDEQFF. CDR3 DNA: TGTGCCAGCAGCTTTCGAGTGGATGAGCAGTTCTTC. The V call is TRBV7-8, the J call TRBJ2-1; D is uncertain. V was shortened by 3 bases and J by 8 bases, with 8 bases between the two germline ends. Germline-derived CDR1 and CDR2 are SGHVS and FQNEAQ. There are 12 residues in the CDR3.

This rearrangement joins TRBV7-9 to TRBJ2-2, with a weak D call TRBD2 (5 bases). This CDR3 spans 17 amino acids. Germline V gives CDR1 SEHNR, CDR2 FQNEAQ (reference sequence). V was trimmed by 1 base and J by 2 bases, leaving 14 bases between them. The CDR3 nucleotides are TGTGCCAGCAGCTTAGTGGAGGCTCTAGCCAACACCGGGGAGCTGTTTTTT. This encodes CASSLVEALANTGELFF.

This chain uses TRBV27 with TRBJ2-7; 9 bases are a match to TRBD1. The germline CDR1 and CDR2 sequences are MNHEY and SMNVEV (reference sequence). The CDR3 has 14 residues. Trimming cost V 6 bases and J 3 bases; bases outside gene matches: 6. DNA of the CDR3: TGTGCCAGCAGATGGGGACAGGGACTCTACGAGCAGTACTTC. This codes for CASRWGQGLYEQYF.

The V gene is TRBV28, the J gene TRBJ1-3, with 12 bases fitting TRBD1. The CDR3 length is 19 residues. Germline lookup yields CDR1 MDHEN and CDR2 SYDVKM. The ends lost 4 bases at V and 0 bases at J; junction bases unmatched: 10. CDR3 nucleotides: TGTGCCAGCAGTTCCCGGGACAGGGGGCGGAAAGGCTCTGGAAACACCATATATTTT. It translates to CASSSRDRGRKGSGNTIYF. The entire variable domain, with the rest obtained from reference TRBV28 and TRBJ1-3, is as follows: DVKVTQSSRYLVKRTGEKVFLECVQDMDHENMFWYRQDPGLGLRLIYFSYDVKMKEKGDIPEGYSVSREKKERFSLILESASTNQTSMYLCASSSRDRGRKGSGNTIYFGEGSWLTVV.

This clone was counted once. The same CDR3 is also encoded by other DNA sequences in this sample. The genes are TRBV11-2 and TRBJ2-1; TRBD2 matches 9 bases. The germline V gene encodes CDR1 SGHAT and CDR2 FQNNGV. V dropped 0 bases and J dropped 7; count of bases not matched to a gene: 10. This CDR3 has 17 residues. CDR3 in DNA: TGTGCCAGCAGCTTAGAACTAGCGGGCGAAGAGTATAATGAGCAGTTCTTC. Translation: CASSLELAGEEYNEQFF.

The gene calls are TRBV28 and TRBJ2-1; 14 bases fit TRBD2. CDR3 length: 16 residues. V dropped 4 bases and J dropped 8; count of bases not matched to a gene: 7. Germline CDR1 reads MDHEN; CDR2 reads SYDVKM. The CDR3 protein is CASSYMTSGRAYEQFF. The DNA of the CDR3 is TGTGCCAGCAGTTATATGACTAGCGGGAGGGCCTATGAGCAGTTCTTC.

The genes are TRBV7-2 and TRBJ2-1; D is unresolved. The CDR3 loop spans 15 amino acids. The V end was cut by 5 bases, the J end by 4 bases, with 15 bases between. Germline loops: CDR1 SGHTA, CDR2 FQGNSA. CDR3 in DNA: TGTGCCAGCAGCCTAAAGACTCCCGGTTACAATGAGCAGTTCTTC. It translates to CASSLKTPGYNEQFF.

This chain links TRBV7-9 with TRBJ1-2, with a possible D match to TRBD1 (5 bases). The CDR3 contains 13 residues. V was clipped by 0 bases and J by 4 bases, with 6 bases between them. Germline V CDR1 and CDR2: SEHNR, FQNEAQ (reference sequence). The CDR3 DNA sequence: TGTGCCAGCAGCTTAGCCAGGGCCTATGGCTACACCTTC. Protein: CASSLARAYGYTF.

J is TRBJ1-2 and V is TRBV6-1; D is ambiguous. V lost 5 bases and J 5 bases, leaving 9 bases between the germline ends. The CDR3 has 12 amino acids. The germline CDR1 and CDR2 sequences are MNHNS and SASEGT. CDR3: CASSPGAYGYTF. The CDR3 nucleotides read TGTGCCAGCAGTCCTGGTGCATATGGCTACACCTTC.

This rearrangement joins TRBV7-2 to TRBJ2-1, with D hard to call. V was trimmed by 0 bases and J by 9 bases, leaving 9 bases between them. The CDR3 runs to 13 residues. Per the germline V gene, CDR1 is SGHTA and CDR2 is FQGNSA. The CDR3 protein is CASSLASGGEQFF. The CDR3 coding sequence is TGTGCCAGCAGCTTAGCGTCGGGCGGTGAGCAGTTCTTC.

This clone was seen once. The genes are TRBV19 and TRBJ2-4, with 11 bases fitting TRBD2. Germline V gene sequence: CDR1 LNHDA, CDR2 SQIVND (reference sequence). V was clipped by 2 bases and J by 8 bases; unmatched bases: 2. The CDR3 totals 14 residues. The CDR3 DNA follows: TGTGCCAGTAGTATAACTAGCGGGAGCCACATTCAGTACTTC. Its protein product is CASSITSGSHIQYF.

The chain recombines TRBV19 with TRBJ2-1; 7 bases align to TRBD2. CDR3 length: 19 residues. The germline gives CDR1 LNHDA, CDR2 SQIVND (reference sequence). Trimming took 5 bases from V and 2 from J; bases not matched to a gene: 18. Here the CDR3 DNA reads TGTGCCAGTAGTCGTAACCTGACTCCGGGACTACCTACCTACAATGAGCAGTTCTTC. This encodes CASSRNLTPGLPTYNEQFF.

DNA of the CDR3: TGTGCCAGTAGTTCCCCGACAGGGGTCCCGAACGGCTACACCTTC. Translated, it gives CASSSPTGVPNGYTF. The rearrangement links TRBV19 to TRBJ1-2, with 8 bases fitting TRBD1. The germline gives CDR1 LNHDA, CDR2 SQIVND (reference sequence). The J segment lost 8 bases and the V segment lost 5 bases, leaving 13 bases of the junction unmatched. This CDR3 has 15 amino acids.

The genes are TRBV7-9 and TRBJ2-1; D possibly corresponds to TRBD2 (6 bases). The germline V and J ends were trimmed by 5 bases and 4 bases, with 15 bases remaining between them. The CDR3 length is 15 residues. Germline V gene data show CDR1 as SEHNR and CDR2 as FQNEAQ (reference sequence). The DNA for the CDR3 is TGTGCCAGCAGCCCAACGGTCCTAGCGTACAATGAGCAGTTCTTC. Translated, it gives CASSPTVLAYNEQFF.

The chain has TRBV7-2 and TRBJ1-5; maybe TRBD1 (5 bases). This CDR3 contains 15 residues. CDR1 SGHTA and CDR2 FQGNSA come from the germline V gene. The germline V and J ends were trimmed by 1 base and 6 bases, with 13 bases remaining between them. CDR3: CASSLDPRGVQPQHF. The CDR3 coding sequence is TGTGCCAGCAGCTTAGACCCCCGGGGGGTTCAGCCCCAGCATTTT. Full variable domain (outside the CDR3, taken from reference TRBV7-2 and TRBJ1-5): GAGVSQSPSNKVTEKGKDVELRCDPISGHTALYWYRQSLGQGLEFLIYFQGNSAPDKSGLPSDRFSAERTGGSVSTLTIQRTQQEDSAVYLCASSLDPRGVQPQHFGDGTRLSIL.

In DNA form, the CDR3 reads TGTGCCAGCAGAGACAGGCAGAGCACAGATACGCAGTATTTT. It is translated as CASRDRQSTDTQYF. The chain recombines TRBV28 with TRBJ2-3, with D perhaps TRBD1 (6 bases). From germline, CDR1 is MDHEN and CDR2 SYDVKM. Trimming pared 6 bases from V and 0 bases from J, leaving 10 bases between. There are 14 residues in the CDR3.

The chain has TRBV11-3 and TRBJ2-1; 11 bases align to TRBD2. Trimming removed 5 bases from V and 5 bases from J; junction bases left unmatched: 11. This CDR3 is 17 amino acids long. Germline CDR1 SGHNT, CDR2 YENEEA. The CDR3 nucleotides read TGTGCCAGCAGCCCACGTCAGGGACTAGCGGAGGACAATGAGCAGTTCTTC. Translating gives CASSPRQGLAEDNEQFF.

This chain uses TRBV13 with TRBJ1-2, with 7 bases that match TRBD1. The trim removed 4 bases at V and 8 bases at J, leaving 10 bases unmatched. The germline V gene encodes CDR1 PRHDT and CDR2 FYEKMQ (reference sequence). CDR3 size: 14 residues. The CDR3 spells CASSSRGNRGGYTF. In DNA, the CDR3 is TGTGCCAGCAGCTCAAGGGGAAACAGGGGCGGCTACACCTTC.

V usage is TRBV27 and J usage is TRBJ2-6; maybe TRBD1 (5 bases). Trimming removed 6 bases at V and 6 bases at J, with 9 bases between. This CDR3 comprises 13 residues. Germline-derived CDR1 and CDR2 are MNHEY and SMNVEV (reference sequence). The CDR3 spells CASRIGAANVLTF. The CDR3 DNA reads as TGTGCCAGCAGAATAGGGGCGGCCAACGTCCTGACTTTC.

The CDR3 DNA follows: TGTGCCAGCAGCCCCACCGGGGTGTCCTACGAGCAGTACTTC. Its protein is CASSPTGVSYEQYF. The chain uses TRBV14 and TRBJ2-7, with D possibly TRBD2 on 5 matching bases. V was shortened by 4 bases and J by 1 base, with 11 bases between the two germline ends. Per the germline V gene, CDR1 is SGHDN and CDR2 is FVKESK. The CDR3 has 14 amino acids.

This sequence joins TRBV5-4 and TRBJ2-7; 8 nucleotides align to TRBD1. Germline V gene lookup returns CDR1 SGHNT and CDR2 YYREEE (reference sequence). CDR3 length: 14 amino acids. The V and J ends lost 3 bases and 4 bases, in that order; junction bases with no gene match: 6. CDR3 sequence reads: CASSYGTGDYEQYF. DNA of the CDR3: TGTGCCAGCAGCTATGGGACAGGAGATTACGAGCAGTACTTC.

The V call is TRBV6-1, the J call TRBJ2-7, with D perhaps TRBD2 (6 bases). CDR1 and CDR2 (germline): MNHNS, SASEGT. With 5 bases removed from V and 4 bases from J, the gap between germline ends came to 15 bases. This CDR3 has 14 residues. CDR3 DNA sequence: TGTGCCAGCAGTCCGGGACTTGGATATTACGAGCAGTACTTC. Amino acid sequence: CASSPGLGYYEQYF.

The chain uses TRBV28 and TRBJ2-5; D unresolved. The CDR3 length is 14 residues. Germline assignment: CDR1 MDHEN and CDR2 SYDVKM. With 2 bases removed from V and 2 bases from J, the gap between germline ends came to 9 bases. Written as DNA, the CDR3 is TGTGCCAGCAGTTTAGTGCAGGTACAAGAGACCCAGTACTTC. Protein sequence: CASSLVQVQETQYF.